One sample yielded the 4 T cell receptor delta chains listed below, sequenced in a study of delta chains in infants with herpesvirus infections. PBMC RNA was reverse transcribed using gamma-chain- and delta-chain-specific primers. TCRdb reapplied CATT to the RT-PCR reads. In the table there are 250 to 300 delta-chain clones, roughly two thirds of which are singletons. The sequenced sample was peripheral blood, obtained at time point 1 of longitudinal follow-up. These TCRs come from a human donor who was a Ugandan infant, either HIV-exposed or HIV-unexposed (not recorded which).

Details on this clone: A far larger clone is off by one base, so a read error is likely. Other DNA sequences in this sample translate to the same CDR3. The chain employs TRDV1 and TRDJ1; 12 bases match TRDD3. The CDR3 runs to 27 residues. Germline-derived CDR1 and CDR2 are TSWWSYY and QGS. CDR3 region: CALGERVNWRGPTSFWGIRKYTDKLIF. The CDR3, as DNA: TGTGCTCTGGGGGAACGGGTAAACTGGCGTGGGCCTACCTCTTTCTGGGGGATACGGAAGTACACCGATAAACTCATCTTT.

In the case of this clone: The protein held in TCRdb is that of a much larger clone and does not match this DNA's translation at residue 20, likely because of a read error; the protein shown is translated from the DNA. This chain joins TRAV38-2/DV8 and TRDJ1; 8 nucleotides align to TRDD3. There are 22 residues in the CDR3. Germline-derived CDR1 and CDR2 are TSESDYY and QEAYKQQN. The CDR3 region is CAYRRRPKVLSYWGVNTDKPIF. Here the CDR3 DNA reads TGTGCTTATAGAAGGCGTCCTAAGGTTTTATCGTACTGGGGGGTTAACACCGATAAACCCATCTTT.

This clone was observed a few times. A read error is the likely source, as a far larger clone sits one nucleotide away. The chain employs TRDV1 and TRDJ1; TRDD3 matches at 10 bases. The CDR3 runs to 24 residues. Trimming took 4 bases from V and 0 from J; bases not matched to a gene: 29. Germline V gene lookup returns CDR1 TSWWSYY and CDR2 QGS. The CDR3 loop is CALGGCRTYGPLWGIHWDTDKLIF. CDR3 sequence (DNA): TGTGCTCTTGGGGGCTGTAGAACCTACGGTCCCCTTTGGGGGATACACTGGGACACCGATAAACTCATCTTT.

This clone was picked up a small number of times. Only one base separates this from a far larger clonotype, so it likely reflects a read error. The same CDR3 arises from other DNA sequences in this sample as well. This rearrangement joins TRAV38-2/DV8 to TRDJ1; 8 bases are shared with TRDD3. This CDR3 comprises 22 residues. V lost 5 bases and J lost 0; bases outside the gene matches: 27. CDR1 and CDR2 from the germline V gene are TSESDYY and QEAYKQQN. The CDR3 DNA is TGTGCTTATAGAAGGCGTCCTAAAGTTTTATCGTACTGGGGGGTTAACACCGATAAACTCATCTTT. This gives the protein CAYRRRPKVLSYWGVNTDKLIF.